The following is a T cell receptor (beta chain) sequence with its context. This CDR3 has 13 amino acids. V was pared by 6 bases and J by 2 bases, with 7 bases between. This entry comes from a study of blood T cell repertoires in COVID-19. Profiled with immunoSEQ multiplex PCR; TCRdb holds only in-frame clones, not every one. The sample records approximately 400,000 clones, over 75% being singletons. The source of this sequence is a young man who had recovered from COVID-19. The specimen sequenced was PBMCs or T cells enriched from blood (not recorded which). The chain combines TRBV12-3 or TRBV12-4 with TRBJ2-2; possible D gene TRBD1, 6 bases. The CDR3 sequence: CASRGHNTGELFF. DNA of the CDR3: TGTGCCAGCAGGGGACATAACACCGGGGAGCTGTTTTTT.